The entry that follows covers one T cell receptor beta chain sequence. This sample stems from a study of blood T cell repertoires in COVID-19. Study in general: Sites across the United States, Italy and Spain contributed samples from acute and convalescent COVID-19. Nucleic acid was either cDNA or gDNA, and it came from T cells, B-cell-depleted T cells, or PBMCs.

In the original analysis: Using reference gene primer amplification, nucleated cell counts were estimated. This table comes from immunoSEQ multiplex PCR, and its TCRdb copy is limited to in-frame clones, with some not included. V, J and clone size are taken as reported in that table, and D and trimming were inferred from the DNA itself. The data hold roughly 99,000 clones, with around 88% observed a single time. The V gene's germline CDR1 is PRHDT and CDR2 FYEKMQ (reference sequence). The V gene end was trimmed by 1 base and the J gene end by 12 bases; junction bases not matched to a gene: 3. The CDR3 covers 11 residues.

Sequenced sample: peripheral blood. The TCR originated in a man aged 50 or older with active or convalescent COVID-19. This chain uses TRBV13 with TRBJ2-7; 7 nucleotides align to TRBD2. Written as DNA, the CDR3 is TGTGCCAGCAGCTTAGAGGGACTAACGTACTTC. Translated, it gives CASSLEGLTYF.